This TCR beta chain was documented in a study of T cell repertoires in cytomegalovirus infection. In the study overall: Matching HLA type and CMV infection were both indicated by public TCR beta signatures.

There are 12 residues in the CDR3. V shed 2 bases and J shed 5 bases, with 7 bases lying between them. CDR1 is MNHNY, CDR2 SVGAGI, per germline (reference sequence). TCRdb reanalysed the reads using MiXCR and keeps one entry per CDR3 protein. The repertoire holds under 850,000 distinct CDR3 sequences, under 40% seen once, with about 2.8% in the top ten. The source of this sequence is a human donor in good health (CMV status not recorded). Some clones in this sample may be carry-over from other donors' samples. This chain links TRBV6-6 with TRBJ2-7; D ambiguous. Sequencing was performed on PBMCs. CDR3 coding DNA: TGTGCCAGCAGTTACCCGCTTGACGAGCAGTACTTC. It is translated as CASSYPLDEQYF.